The clone carrying this TCR beta chain was counted a single time. Germline CDR1 GTSNPN, CDR2 SVGIG (reference sequence). The CDR3 consists of 17 residues. With V trimmed by 1 base and J by 5 bases, 11 bases remained unmatched. In the study's own analysis: Estimation of nucleated cell counts relied on the amplification of reference gene primers. Profiled with immunoSEQ multiplex PCR; TCRdb holds only in-frame clones, not every one. For V, J and clone size, that table is used; D and trimming come from the DNA. The sample lists 130,000 or so clones, 80% to 85% seen once, with over 15% in the top ten. This record comes from a study of blood T cell repertoires in COVID-19. On the study more broadly: Sources were T cells, B-cell-depleted T cells, or PBMCs; the material itself was cDNA or gDNA.

Residents of 24 US areas, aged roughly 18 to 89 years, made up the participants. The chain joins TRBV30 to TRBJ2-5; 12 nucleotides agree with TRBD2. Input material: PBMCs or T cells enriched from blood (not recorded which). This receptor was identified in a young man who had recovered from COVID-19. DNA for the CDR3: TGTGCCTGGAGTGCGTGGGGGCTAGCGGGAGGGCATGAGACCCAGTACTTC. This translates into CAWSAWGLAGGHETQYF.